This T cell receptor (beta chain) stems from a study of T cells in Graves' hyperthyroidism and ophthalmopathy. Only a few counts were recorded for this clonotype. Amplification targeted TCR beta CDR3 regions from RNA transcripts. A set of HTBI primers served as the primers for a first-round RT-PCR of the TCR CDR3. One entry per CDR3 protein results from TCRdb running MiXCR on the multiplex PCR reads. The data contain more than 300,000 distinct CDR3 sequences, approximately 17% of them seen just once; the ten biggest clones take up roughly a third. The V end lost 0 bases, the J end lost 1 base, and 13 bases lay between the germline ends. Germline CDR1 and CDR2: SGHRS and YFSETQ. The length of the CDR3 is 16 residues.

The V and J genes are TRBV5-1 and TRBJ2-5, with a weak D call TRBD1 (5 bases). The sequenced sample consisted of blood. The clonotype was recovered from a woman in her twenties or thirties with Graves' hyperthyroidism that later progressed to Graves' ophthalmopathy. CDR3: CASSLAAGLVQETQYF. The CDR3 nucleotides are TGCGCCAGCAGCTTGGCCGCAGGGCTCGTCCAAGAGACCCAGTACTTC.